These 26 T cell receptor beta chains were all obtained from the same sample, sequenced in a study of response to subunit inactivated influenza vaccine. TCRdb fed the RT-PCR reads into MiXCR, producing one record per CDR3 protein. The repertoire has hundreds of thousands of distinct CDR3 sequences, around 13% of them found once; the top ten carry around 13%. This specimen consisted of PBMCs from blood, obtained more than 35 days after vaccination. The origin of the receptors is a man aged 45-65 years who received an inactivated influenza vaccine.

This clonotype was seen more than once but under ten times. One end of the junction does not line up with germline, which may come from a read error. V is TRBV2 and J is TRBJ2-7; the match to TRBD1 covers 9 bases. Germline V lookup: CDR1 SNHLY, CDR2 FYNNEI. The CDR3 totals 18 residues. The CDR3 region has the DNA TGTGCCCGCAGTTTAGCGCCGGGACAGGGCCTTAGCTCCTACGAGCAGTACTTC. This encodes CARSLAPGQGLSSYEQYF.

The rearrangement joins TRBV20-1 to TRBJ1-5; weak D call: TRBD1 (5 bases). V was shortened by 5 bases and J by 3 bases, with 11 bases between the two germline ends. The CDR3 has 13 residues. CDR1 and CDR2 from the germline V gene are DFQATT and SNEGSKA (reference sequence). The CDR3, as DNA: TGCAGTGCTGGGGGAGGAGACAATCAGCCCCAGCATTTT. Its translation: CSAGGGDNQPQHF.

This clonotype came up a few times. This chain links TRBV12-3 or TRBV12-4 with TRBJ1-1; no firm D call. CDR3 length: 14 residues. Trimming shortened V by 3 bases and J by 0 bases, and 8 bases separated the two germline ends. The DNA of the CDR3 is TGTGCCAGCAGTTTTCGGCGCTTGAACACTGAAGCTTTCTTT. Amino acid sequence: CASSFRRLNTEAFF.

This clonotype has a handful of counts. This chain uses TRBV5-1 with TRBJ1-2; 9 bases map to TRBD1. The CDR3 contains 19 residues. CDR1 is SGHRS, CDR2 YFSETQ, per germline. V was clipped by 4 bases and J by 0 bases; unmatched bases: 16. The CDR3 sequence: CASSPGGTGSYRANYGYTF. The CDR3 DNA follows: TGCGCCAGCAGCCCGGGAGGGACAGGGAGTTATCGAGCTAACTATGGCTACACCTTC.

V and J are TRBV18 and TRBJ1-1; D remains ambiguous. Germline CDR1 KGHSH, CDR2 LQKENI. Trimming shortened V by 1 base and J by 3 bases, and 6 bases separated the two germline ends. The CDR3 contains 13 residues. The CDR3 bases are TGTGCCAGCTCACCACAAAAAGACACTGAAGCTTTCTTT. Translating gives CASSPQKDTEAFF.

This clonotype was seen only a few times. The rearrangement uses TRBV10-3 and TRBJ2-3; 15 nucleotides match TRBD2. V gave up 6 bases and J gave up 0 bases; unmatched junction bases: 7. Germline V gene data show CDR1 as ENHRY and CDR2 as SYGVKD. The CDR3 extends over 18 amino acids. The CDR3 here is CAIRGLAGGLASTDTQYF. CDR3 nucleotides: TGTGCCATCAGGGGACTAGCGGGGGGACTCGCTAGCACAGATACGCAGTATTTT.

This clonotype has just a few counts. The rearrangement joins TRBV29-1 to TRBJ2-5; 8 positions match TRBD2. This CDR3 is built from 13 residues. The trim removed 5 bases at V and 5 bases at J, leaving 7 bases unmatched. Germline CDR1 is SQVTM and CDR2 is ANQGSEA. The CDR3 region has the DNA TGCAGCGTTAATCGGGGGGGCCGGGAGACCCAGTACTTC. Residues: CSVNRGGRETQYF.

The chain has TRBV5-1 and TRBJ2-3; 10 positions agree with TRBD2. Germline V gene sequence: CDR1 SGHRS, CDR2 YFSETQ. The CDR3 runs 17 residues. Unmatched junction bases numbered 6, after V lost 0 bases and J lost 2 bases. The CDR3 here is CASSLGLAGLITDTQYF. The CDR3 DNA follows: TGCGCCAGCAGCTTGGGACTAGCGGGTCTCATCACAGATACGCAGTATTTT.

This clonotype was counted between two and nine times. V and J are TRBV20-1 and TRBJ1-4; 9 bases are a match to TRBD1. This CDR3 has 16 amino acids. The ends lost 6 bases at V and 5 bases at J; junction bases unmatched: 13. Germline values: CDR1 DFQATT, CDR2 SNEGSKA (reference sequence). As DNA, the CDR3 is TGCAGTGCCGTAGTCCCGGGACAGGGACCCAATGAAAAACTGTTTTTT. Translation: CSAVVPGQGPNEKLFF.

This clonotype was recorded a few times. The rearrangement joins TRBV11-2 to TRBJ2-4; 11 bases are a match to TRBD1. CDR3 length: 16 amino acids. Germline CDR1 SGHAT, CDR2 FQNNGV. V shed 5 bases, J shed 8 bases, and the junction held 11 bases outside the gene matches. Here the CDR3 reads CASSPRTGGARDIQYF. The CDR3 DNA reads as TGTGCCAGCAGCCCCCGGACAGGGGGCGCGAGGGACATTCAGTACTTC.

V is TRBV4-3 and J is TRBJ2-4, with D perhaps TRBD2 (5 bases). Per the germline V gene, CDR1 is LGHNA and CDR2 is YSLEER. V was clipped by 1 base and J by 7 bases, with 20 bases between them. The CDR3 is made up of 17 amino acids. CDR3 region: CASSQVPLADLGNIQYF. As DNA, the CDR3 is TGCGCCAGCAGCCAAGTACCCCTAGCAGATCTCGGTAACATTCAGTACTTC.

At least ten counts were recorded for this clonotype. The DNA of the CDR3 is TGCAGTGCTAGACCAGGACGCCTAGCGGGGGGGTTGAGCTACGAGCAGTACTTC. Translated, it gives CSARPGRLAGGLSYEQYF. The V and J genes are TRBV20-1 and TRBJ2-7, with 12 bases that match TRBD2. Germline lookup yields CDR1 DFQATT and CDR2 SNEGSKA (reference sequence). The CDR3 contains 18 residues. V was pared by 2 bases and J by 3 bases, with 14 bases of the junction left unmatched.

In this sample, this clonotype turned up a few times. The V gene is TRBV4-1, the J gene TRBJ1-4; perhaps TRBD1 as D (6 bases). From germline, CDR1 is MGHRA and CDR2 YSYEKL. The CDR3 runs 14 residues. V dropped 6 bases and J dropped 8 bases, with 16 bases sitting between them. CDR3 loop: CASSPTGFREKLFF. The CDR3 nucleotides read TGCGCCAGCAGTCCTACAGGGTTCAGGGAAAAACTGTTTTTT.

This clonotype was recorded a few times. The chain links TRBV29-1 to TRBJ2-3; no clear D gene. Per the germline V gene, CDR1 is SQVTM and CDR2 is ANQGSEA. The CDR3 has 13 amino acids. Trimming removed 4 bases at V and 0 bases at J, with 8 bases between. In DNA, the CDR3 is TGCAGCGTTGTAGGTAGGAGCACAGATACGCAGTATTTT. Encoded protein: CSVVGRSTDTQYF.

In its sample, this clonotype was seen a few times. The V and J genes are TRBV9 and TRBJ2-1; D is undetermined. CDR3 length: 11 amino acids. The V gene's germline CDR1 is SGDLS and CDR2 YYNGEE. V was shortened by 3 bases and J by 5 bases, with 3 bases between the two germline ends. The CDR3 sequence is CASSANNEQFF. The CDR3 region has the DNA TGTGCCAGCAGCGCCAACAATGAGCAGTTCTTC. Based on the CDR3 plus reference TRBV9 and TRBJ2-1, the full variable domain is DSGVTQTPKHLITATGQRVTLRCSPRSGDLSVYWYQQSLDQGLQFLIQYYNGEERAKGNILERFSAQQFPDLHSELNLSSLELGDSALYFCASSANNEQFFGPGTRLTVL.

This sequence joins TRBV5-6 and TRBJ2-2; 9 positions match TRBD2. Per germline, CDR1 SGHDT and CDR2 YYEEEE. This CDR3 has 17 residues. V gave up 4 bases and J gave up 1 base; unmatched junction bases: 8. The CDR3: CASSPASGTWNTGELFF. CDR3 DNA: TGTGCCAGCAGCCCCGCTAGCGGGACCTGGAACACCGGGGAGCTGTTTTTT.

The chain has TRBV5-1 and TRBJ2-7; D possibly corresponds to TRBD1 (5 bases). The V end lost 0 bases, the J end lost 5 bases, and 12 bases lay between the germline ends. The CDR3 is made up of 14 amino acids. Germline values: CDR1 SGHRS, CDR2 YFSETQ. CDR3 DNA: TGCGCCAGCAGCTTGGCGCAGGGTTGGAACGAGCAGTACTTC. It specifies CASSLAQGWNEQYF. The whole variable domain, filled in from reference TRBV5-1 and TRBJ2-7, reads KAGVTQTPRYLIKTRGQQVTLSCSPISGHRSVSWYQQTPGQGLQFLFEYFSETQRNKGNFPGRFSGRQFSNSRSEMNVSTLELGDSALYLCASSLAQGWNEQYFGPGTRLTVT.

This clonotype was counted only a few times. This chain connects TRBV3-1 to TRBJ2-1, with a possible D match to TRBD1 (5 bases). Looked up from germline, CDR1 is LGHDT and CDR2 is YNNKEL (reference sequence). V lost 2 bases and J 5 bases, leaving 10 bases between the germline ends. The CDR3 has 14 residues. CDR3 coding DNA: TGTGCCAGCAGCCAAACCGGACAAAACAATGAGCAGTTCTTC. As protein: CASSQTGQNNEQFF.

The V call is TRBV18, the J call TRBJ2-1; tentative D call: TRBD1 (6 bases). This CDR3 has 15 residues. The ends were cut back, 6 bases at V and 1 base at J, with 13 bases in the middle. CDR1 and CDR2 from the germline V gene are KGHSH and LQKENI. The DNA for the CDR3 is TGTGCCAGCTCCCAGGGGTCCTTTTCCTACAATGAGCAGTTCTTC. Its translation is CASSQGSFSYNEQFF.

In its sample, this clonotype was seen many times. Germline and junction disagree at one end, which may indicate a read error. The genes are TRBV5-1 and TRBJ2-7; D uncertain. Per germline, CDR1 SGHRS and CDR2 YFSETQ. CDR3 size: 12 residues. The CDR3 sequence: CASSLESYEQYF. The CDR3 DNA sequence: TGTGCCAGCAGCTTGGAGTCCTACGAGCAGTACTTC.

This clonotype has a handful of counts. The chain links TRBV19 to TRBJ1-5; 9 nucleotides agree with TRBD1. The junction had 7 bases not matched to a gene; V was cut back by 7 bases and J by 0 bases. Germline-derived CDR1 and CDR2 are LNHDA and SQIVND (reference sequence). The CDR3 totals 16 residues. As DNA, the CDR3 is TGTGCCAGTAAGAAGGACAGGGGATATAGCAATCAGCCCCAGCATTTT. Encoded protein: CASKKDRGYSNQPQHF. Full variable domain (remainder filled in from reference TRBV19 and TRBJ1-5): DGGITQSPKYLFRKEGQNVTLSCEQNLNHDAMYWYRQDPGQGLRLIYYSQIVNDFQKGDIAEGYSVSREKKESFPLTVTSAQKNPTAFYLCASKKDRGYSNQPQHFGDGTRLSIL.

This chain links TRBV3-1 with TRBJ2-7; D gene ambiguous. Germline CDR1 reads LGHDT; CDR2 reads YNNKEL (reference sequence). The CDR3 spans 14 residues. V dropped 1 base and J dropped 3 bases, with 10 bases sitting between them. The CDR3 here is CASSQGVINYEQYF. As DNA, the CDR3 is TGTGCCAGCAGCCAAGGGGTCATAAACTACGAGCAGTACTTC.

A few counts support this clonotype. The chain carries TRBV29-1 and TRBJ2-1, with D possibly being TRBD1 (5 bases). Between the trimmed V and J ends, which lost 6 bases and 9 bases, there was a span of 12 bases. Germline CDR1 is SQVTM and CDR2 is ANQGSEA. There are 11 residues in the CDR3. The CDR3 loop is CSVAGYGEQFF. CDR3 nucleotide sequence: TGCAGCGTGGCAGGGTATGGTGAGCAGTTCTTC.

This chain connects TRBV5-1 to TRBJ2-3; D possibly corresponds to TRBD2 (5 bases). CDR1 SGHRS and CDR2 YFSETQ come from the germline V gene. Deletions cut 0 bases from V and 3 bases from J, with 17 bases between. The CDR3 runs 17 residues. CDR3 nucleotide sequence: TGCGCCAGCAGCTTGGGATTGGGAGTGCTGAAAACAGATACGCAGTATTTT. Amino acids: CASSLGLGVLKTDTQYF. Full variable domain (outside the CDR3, taken from reference TRBV5-1 and TRBJ2-3): KAGVTQTPRYLIKTRGQQVTLSCSPISGHRSVSWYQQTPGQGLQFLFEYFSETQRNKGNFPGRFSGRQFSNSRSEMNVSTLELGDSALYLCASSLGLGVLKTDTQYFGPGTRLTVL.

The chain joins TRBV5-1 to TRBJ1-1; 7 bases are a match to TRBD1. Germline lookup yields CDR1 SGHRS and CDR2 YFSETQ. The junction had 4 bases not matched to a gene; V was cut back by 4 bases and J by 4 bases. This CDR3 is 13 amino acids long. CDR3 sequence: CASSPGTATEAFF. The CDR3 nucleotides are TGCGCCAGCAGCCCCGGGACAGCCACTGAAGCTTTCTTT.

In its sample, this clonotype was seen many times. The chain employs TRBV10-3 and TRBJ1-2; D possibly corresponds to TRBD1 (6 bases). Germline V gene data show CDR1 as ENHRY and CDR2 as SYGVKD. Between the trimmed V and J ends, which lost 4 bases and 4 bases, there was a span of 16 bases. The CDR3 length is 15 residues. The CDR3 loop reads CAISVRSGGTYGYTF. The CDR3 bases are TGTGCCATCAGTGTTAGGTCCGGGGGCACCTATGGCTACACCTTC.